A selection of T cell receptor beta chains follows, all from one sample in a study of blood T cells in healthy people across ages. A single record per CDR3 protein comes from TCRdb applying MiXCR to the 5' RACE reads. The sample has approximately 400,000 distinct CDR3 sequences; approximately 47% are singletons. Material: blood. The receptors were gathered from a man aged 55 to 69 in good health. Both conserved end residues are part of each CDR3. The D gene is left open where the match is weak. Part of the rows lack a size; the others show once, few, many or a class for expanded clones.

TRBV25-1,-,few,TRBJ2-5,CASSDLSGTETQYF,TGTGCCAGCAGTGACCTTTCAGGGACGGAGACCCAGTACTTC
TRBV28,TRBD2,-,TRBJ2-1,CASRLAGGKYNEQFF,TGTGCCAGCAGGCTAGCGGGGGGAAAATACAATGAGCAGTTCTTC
TRBV24-1,TRBD1,few,TRBJ2-1,CATSAGTGDYNEQFF,TGTGCCACCAGTGCGGGGACAGGAGACTACAATGAGCAGTTCTTC
TRBV11-1,-,few,TRBJ2-7,CASTYGGTSYEQYF,TGTGCCAGCACCTACGGGGGCACCTCCTACGAGCAGTACTTC
TRBV7-9,TRBD2,-,TRBJ2-7,CASSPTSGSSSYEQYF,TGTGCCAGCAGCCCAACTAGCGGGAGTTCCTCCTACGAGCAGTACTTC
TRBV2,-,few,TRBJ2-3,CASSPSGADTQYF,TGTGCCAGCAGCCCCTCGGGGGCAGATACGCAGTATTTT
TRBV12-3/TRBV12-4,TRBD1,-,TRBJ1-5,CASSLAGGPQPQHF,TGTGCCAGCAGTTTAGCAGGGGGCCCTCAGCCCCAGCATTTT
TRBV3-1,TRBD1,-,TRBJ2-3,CASSHYRGGTETQYF,TGTGCCAGCAGTCACTACAGGGGCGGCACAGAGACGCAGTATTTT
TRBV5-1,TRBD2,-,TRBJ2-1,CASSLAIAGEHEQFF,TGCGCCAGCAGCTTGGCGATAGCGGGGGAGCATGAGCAGTTCTTC
TRBV6-1,-,-,TRBJ1-1,CASTRQARGSEAFF,TGTGCCAGCACCAGACAGGCCCGAGGGTCTGAAGCTTTCTTT
TRBV6-1,TRBD1,-,TRBJ2-7,CASSDPGTGVYEQYF,TGTGCCAGTAGCGACCCGGGGACAGGGGTTTACGAGCAGTACTTC
TRBV14,TRBD2,once,TRBJ2-1,CASSKASGVGYEQFF,TGTGCCAGCAGCAAGGCAAGCGGGGTGGGGTATGAGCAGTTCTTC
TRBV7-2,TRBD2,many,TRBJ2-3,CASSLGAPGGGGDTDTQYF,TGTGCCAGCAGCTTAGGAGCGCCCGGAGGCGGGGGGGACACAGATACGCAGTATTTT
TRBV9,-,-,TRBJ2-5,CASSAKGGKETQYF,TGTGCCAGCAGCGCAAAGGGGGGGAAAGAGACCCAGTACTTC
TRBV20-1,-,-,TRBJ2-7,CSARKTTSYEQYF,TGCAGTGCTAGAAAGACAACCTCCTACGAGCAGTACTTC
TRBV30,-,-,TRBJ2-5,CAWSVQSQTQYF,TGTGCCTGGAGTGTTCAGTCTCAGACCCAGTACTTC
TRBV20-1,-,-,TRBJ2-7,CSAPRSREQYF,TGCAGTGCCCCCAGATCGCGCGAGCAGTACTTC